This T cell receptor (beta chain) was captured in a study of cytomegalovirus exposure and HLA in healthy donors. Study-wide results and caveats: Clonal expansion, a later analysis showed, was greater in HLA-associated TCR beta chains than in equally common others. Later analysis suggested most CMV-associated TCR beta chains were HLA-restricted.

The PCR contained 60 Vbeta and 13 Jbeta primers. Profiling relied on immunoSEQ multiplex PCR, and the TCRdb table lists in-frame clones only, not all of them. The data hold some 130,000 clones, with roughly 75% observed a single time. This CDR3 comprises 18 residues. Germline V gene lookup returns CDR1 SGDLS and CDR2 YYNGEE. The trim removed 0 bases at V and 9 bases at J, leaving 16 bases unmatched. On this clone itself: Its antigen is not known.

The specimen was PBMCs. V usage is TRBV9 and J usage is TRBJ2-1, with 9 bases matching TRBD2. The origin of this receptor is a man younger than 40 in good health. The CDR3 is CASSVALAGGLLGTEQFF. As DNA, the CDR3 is TGTGCCAGCAGCGTAGCTCTGGCGGGAGGGTTATTGGGAACTGAGCAGTTCTTC.